The clone carrying this T cell receptor (beta chain) has ten or more counts. TCRdb used MiXCR to reprocess the RT-PCR reads, holding one entry per CDR3 protein. The sample has more than 550,000 distinct CDR3 sequences, 11% to 15% seen once. The CDR3 is made up of 14 amino acids. J was trimmed by 5 bases and V by 6 bases; bases with no gene match: 8. From germline, CDR1 is DFQATT and CDR2 SNEGSKA (reference sequence). The sequence derives from a female donor in good health, serving as a healthy control. V is TRBV20-1 and J is TRBJ2-3, with TRBD2 matching over 10 bases. What was sequenced was memory CD4+ T cells from blood. In nucleotides, the CDR3 is TGCAGTGCCACTAGCGGGACATCGCTAGATACGCAGTATTTT. Its protein is CSATSGTSLDTQYF.